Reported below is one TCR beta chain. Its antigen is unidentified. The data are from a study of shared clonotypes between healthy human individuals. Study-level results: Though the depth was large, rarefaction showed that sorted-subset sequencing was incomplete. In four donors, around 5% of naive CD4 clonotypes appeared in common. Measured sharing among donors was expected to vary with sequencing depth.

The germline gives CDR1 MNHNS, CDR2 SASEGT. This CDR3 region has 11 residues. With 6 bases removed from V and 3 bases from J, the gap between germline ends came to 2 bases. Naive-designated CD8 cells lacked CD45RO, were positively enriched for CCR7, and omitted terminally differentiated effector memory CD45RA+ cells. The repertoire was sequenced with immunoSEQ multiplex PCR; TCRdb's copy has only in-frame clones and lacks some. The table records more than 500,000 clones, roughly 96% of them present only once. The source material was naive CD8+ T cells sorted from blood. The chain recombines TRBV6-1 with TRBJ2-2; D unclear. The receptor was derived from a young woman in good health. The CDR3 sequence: CASRYTGELFF. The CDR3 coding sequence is TGTGCCAGCAGATACACCGGGGAGCTGTTTTTT.